These 30 T cell receptor beta chains share one sample of origin, sequenced in a study of response to subunit inactivated influenza vaccine. TCRdb redid the calling of the RT-PCR reads with MiXCR, one entry per CDR3 protein. This sample carries hundreds of thousands of distinct CDR3 sequences, around 15% of them seen once, and the ten largest clones take 7.5% to 9%. This sample comprised PBMCs from blood, obtained roughly 15 days before vaccination. The receptor set was obtained from a man aged 50 to 59 who received an inactivated influenza vaccine.

This clonotype has only a few counts. The chain recombines TRBV28 with TRBJ1-6; 7 nucleotides agree with TRBD1. The CDR3 extends over 18 amino acids. Germline V gene lookup returns CDR1 MDHEN and CDR2 SYDVKM. Losses at the gene ends were 1 base for V and 2 bases for J; bases not matched to a gene: 8. CDR3 protein: CASSLSTYRGPYNSPLHF. For the CDR3, the DNA is TGTGCCAGCAGTTTATCGACGTACAGGGGCCCCTATAATTCACCCCTCCACTTT.

The rearrangement links TRBV19 to TRBJ2-3, with 9 bases aligning to TRBD2. Germline CDR1 reads LNHDA; CDR2 reads SQIVND (reference sequence). Trimming at V came to 0 bases and at J to 3 bases, leaving 4 bases not matched to a gene. This CDR3 is 16 amino acids long. The CDR3 region has the DNA TGTGCCAGTAGTATAGACGCGGGGGGGCGAACAGATACGCAGTATTTT. Its translation: CASSIDAGGRTDTQYF.

The rearrangement links TRBV6-2 or TRBV6-3 to TRBJ1-1; D ambiguous. Trimming removed 4 bases at V and 1 base at J, with 16 bases between. In germline, CDR1 is MNHEY, CDR2 SVGEGT. The CDR3 runs 16 residues. The CDR3 spells CASSLKGGGGNTEAFF. The CDR3 bases are TGTGCCAGCAGTTTAAAGGGCGGTGGCGGGAACACTGAAGCTTTCTTT.

This clonotype appeared a few times. The chain couples TRBV5-1 to TRBJ2-5, with D perhaps assigned TRBD1 or TRBD2 (5 bases each). Trimming left V 4 bases short and J 4 bases short, with 17 bases between. The CDR3 is made up of 15 amino acids. The germline V gene has CDR1 SGHRS and CDR2 YFSETQ. The CDR3 reads CASSPGAGKGETQYF. CDR3 nucleotides: TGCGCCAGCAGCCCCGGGGCCGGGAAGGGAGAGACCCAGTACTTC.

The chain couples TRBV20-1 to TRBJ2-7, with 10 positions matching TRBD1. Trimming cost V 6 bases and J 7 bases; bases outside gene matches: 9. This CDR3 region has 13 residues. Germline V gene data show CDR1 as DFQATT and CDR2 as SNEGSKA (reference sequence). DNA of the CDR3: TGCAGTGCCCGGACAGGGGGGATAGGGGAGCAGTACTTC. Translating gives CSARTGGIGEQYF.

This clonotype appeared many times. The V gene is TRBV12-3 or TRBV12-4, the J gene TRBJ2-7, with TRBD2 matching 7 bases. Losses at the gene ends were 6 bases for V and 6 bases for J; bases not matched to a gene: 11. CDR3 length equals 14 residues. The CDR3 loop reads CASSMKRDNSEQYF. For the CDR3, the DNA is TGTGCCAGCAGCATGAAGCGGGATAACAGCGAGCAGTACTTC.

This clonotype was detected only a few times. The rearrangement links TRBV6-1 to TRBJ1-5; possible D gene TRBD1, 5 bases. This CDR3 has 13 residues. With 8 bases removed from V and 6 bases from J, the gap between germline ends came to 14 bases. In germline, CDR1 is MNHNS, CDR2 SASEGT. The CDR3, as DNA: TGTGCCAGCGCCCTGGGGGGTAGTCAGCCCCAGCATTTT. Its protein product is CASALGGSQPQHF.

J is TRBJ2-1 and V is TRBV20-1; maybe TRBD2 (6 bases). The CDR3 is 17 residues long. Germline CDR1 and CDR2: DFQATT and SNEGSKA (reference sequence). Trimming removed 0 bases from V and 9 bases from J, with 24 bases in between. CDR3 coding DNA: TGCAGTGCTAGAGATTATCTTGGAGGGCCCCGTACCAGTGAGCAGTTCTTC. It specifies CSARDYLGGPRTSEQFF.

This chain uses TRBV13 with TRBJ2-5; D is uncertain. This CDR3 has 15 residues. Trimming cost V 5 bases and J 0 bases, with 13 bases left between them. Germline lookup yields CDR1 PRHDT and CDR2 FYEKMQ (reference sequence). The CDR3 spells CASSTKTEYQETQYF. The DNA of the CDR3 is TGTGCCAGCAGCACAAAGACTGAGTACCAAGAGACCCAGTACTTC.

This clonotype was counted only a few times. V gene TRBV12-3 or TRBV12-4 combines with J gene TRBJ2-3; 9 positions match TRBD1. V dropped 6 bases and J dropped 7; count of bases not matched to a gene: 8. CDR3 length equals 14 residues. The CDR3 coding sequence is TGTGCCAGCAGGCTGGGGACAGGGTCATATACGCAGTATTTT. This translates into CASRLGTGSYTQYF.

V and J are TRBV12-3 or TRBV12-4 and TRBJ1-1; 7 positions agree with TRBD1. The CDR3 sequence is 14 residues long. V lost 7 bases and J lost 1; bases outside the gene matches: 6. The CDR3 coding sequence is TGTGCCAGCAAAACCGGGACAGAGAACACTGAAGCTTTCTTT. Protein product: CASKTGTENTEAFF.

This clonotype was recorded a few times. The CDR3 sequence: CASSLWGDSGPYEQYF. As DNA, the CDR3 is TGTGCCAGCAGTTTATGGGGGGACAGTGGGCCCTACGAGCAGTACTTC. The chain combines TRBV27 with TRBJ2-7; maybe TRBD1 (7 bases). From germline, CDR1 is MNHEY and CDR2 SMNVEV (reference sequence). This CDR3 has 16 amino acids. V lost 1 base and J lost 2, with 15 bases in between.

The V gene is TRBV24-1, the J gene TRBJ2-5; TRBD2 agrees at 15 bases. The length of the CDR3 is 17 residues. With 0 bases clipped from V and 3 bases from J, the junction kept 1 base outside the gene matches. Germline loops: CDR1 KGHDR, CDR2 SFDVKD. The DNA of the CDR3 is TGTGCCACCAGTGATTTGAGGACTAGCGGGAGGGAAGAGACCCAGTACTTC. This translates into CATSDLRTSGREETQYF.

This chain joins TRBV5-1 and TRBJ2-1; the D gene is possibly TRBD1 (5 bases). V was trimmed by 0 bases and J by 4 bases, leaving 23 bases between them. This CDR3 is built from 19 residues. From germline, CDR1 is SGHRS and CDR2 YFSETQ. The CDR3 spells CASSLGEPLLQGRYNEQFF. The DNA of the CDR3 is TGCGCCAGCAGCTTGGGCGAGCCACTCCTTCAGGGCCGGTACAATGAGCAGTTCTTC.

In its sample, this clonotype was seen a few times. The V gene is TRBV29-1, the J gene TRBJ2-3, with 9 nucleotides matching TRBD2. The germline V gene encodes CDR1 SQVTM and CDR2 ANQGSEA. CDR3 length: 15 amino acids. V shed 7 bases and J 0 bases; nucleotides not matched to a gene: 8. DNA for the CDR3: TGCAGCGGGAGGAGGACTAGCGCGAGCACAGATACGCAGTATTTT. Its protein is CSGRRTSASTDTQYF.

This clonotype was seen a few times. The V call is TRBV6-7, the J call TRBJ2-7; D call uncertain. TRBV6-7 is designated an ORF whose function remains uncertain. Trimming stripped 3 bases from V and 2 bases from J, with 11 bases between. The CDR3 consists of 14 residues. CDR3 DNA sequence: TGTGCCAGCAGTTATATAGCCCCGACCTACGAGCAGTACTTC. This gives the protein CASSYIAPTYEQYF.

The chain couples TRBV4-3 to TRBJ2-5, with unresolved D. The V gene lost 0 bases and the J gene lost 5 bases, with 13 bases spanning the gap. The germline gives CDR1 LGHNA, CDR2 YSLEER. The CDR3 spans 15 residues. The CDR3 reads CASSQEIPMGETQYF. The CDR3 coding sequence is TGCGCCAGCAGCCAAGAGATCCCCATGGGGGAGACCCAGTACTTC.

The genes are TRBV5-6 and TRBJ2-4; 10 bases fit TRBD1. There are 13 residues in the CDR3. J lost 6 bases, V lost 4 bases, and 1 base had no gene match. Germline assignment: CDR1 SGHDT and CDR2 YYEEEE. DNA of the CDR3: TGTGCCAGCAGCCGGACAGGGGGAAACATTCAGTACTTC. Its protein product is CASSRTGGNIQYF.

This clonotype has at least ten counts. The chain joins TRBV28 to TRBJ1-1, with D perhaps matching TRBD1 (6 bases). V was cut by 4 bases and J by 1 base, with 10 bases left in between. Germline V gene data show CDR1 as MDHEN and CDR2 as SYDVKM. This CDR3 region has 14 residues. The CDR3 is CASSSGGKNTEAFF. The CDR3, as DNA: TGTGCCAGCAGTTCGGGGGGCAAGAACACTGAAGCTTTCTTT.

This clonotype has a handful of counts. The chain carries TRBV7-8 and TRBJ2-5, with 7 nucleotides matching TRBD1. The CDR3 sequence is 14 residues long. Looked up from germline, CDR1 is SGHVS and CDR2 is FQNEAQ. V lost 5 bases to trimming and J lost 2 bases; unmatched junction nucleotides: 5. The CDR3 here is CASSPEQGQETQYF. The CDR3, as DNA: TGTGCCAGCAGCCCCGAACAGGGGCAAGAGACCCAGTACTTC.

Only a few counts were recorded for this clonotype. V gene TRBV14 combines with J gene TRBJ2-1; tentatively, D is TRBD2 (6 bases). CDR3 length: 15 residues. Germline assignment: CDR1 SGHDN and CDR2 FVKESK. Deletions cut 5 bases from V and 3 bases from J, with 14 bases between. The CDR3 DNA is TGTGCCAGCAGCTTGGGACTCCGACTCTACAATGAGCAGTTCTTC. Translation gives CASSLGLRLYNEQFF.

The sample holds many counts of this clonotype. The chain carries TRBV20-1 and TRBJ2-7, with D possibly being TRBD2 (6 bases). CDR1 DFQATT and CDR2 SNEGSKA come from the germline V gene (reference sequence). The CDR3 is 12 residues long. V was cut by 1 base and J by 2 bases, with 6 bases left in between. The CDR3 loop is CSARGGAYEQYF. CDR3 bases: TGCAGTGCTAGAGGCGGGGCCTACGAGCAGTACTTC.

The V call is TRBV20-1, the J call TRBJ1-1; D not resolved. Trimming pared 2 bases from V and 0 bases from J, leaving 7 bases between. CDR1 and CDR2 from the germline V gene are DFQATT and SNEGSKA (reference sequence). The CDR3 sequence is 13 residues long. The CDR3 DNA follows: TGCAGTGCTAGATCCCTCATGAACACTGAAGCTTTCTTT. It encodes CSARSLMNTEAFF.

This clonotype was counted only a few times. V and J are TRBV3-1 and TRBJ2-3, with D maybe TRBD1 (6 bases). This CDR3 region has 17 residues. The ends were cut back, 1 base at V and 4 bases at J, with 18 bases in the middle. Germline V CDR1 and CDR2: LGHDT, YNNKEL (reference sequence). In DNA form, the CDR3 reads TGTGCCAGCAGCCAAGGAAGGACAGCCTTTATATCAGATACGCAGTATTTT. Translating it yields CASSQGRTAFISDTQYF.

The table lists this clonotype with many counts. J is TRBJ1-1 and V is TRBV3-1; a weak D match, TRBD1 (5 bases). Germline V gene lookup returns CDR1 LGHDT and CDR2 YNNKEL (reference sequence). The CDR3 runs 15 residues. V was trimmed by 3 bases and J by 0 bases, leaving 11 bases between them. The DNA for the CDR3 is TGTGCCAGCAGCCACCCCGGGGGGATGAACACTGAAGCTTTCTTT. It codes for CASSHPGGMNTEAFF.

This chain connects TRBV7-9 to TRBJ2-1, with TRBD2 identical over 10 bases. The germline V gene has CDR1 SEHNR and CDR2 FQNEAQ (reference sequence). J lost 0 bases, V lost 1 base, and 6 bases had no gene match. The CDR3 contains 18 residues. DNA of the CDR3: TGTGCCAGCAGCTTAGAGGTAACTAGCGGGACCTCCTACAATGAGCAGTTCTTC. Protein sequence: CASSLEVTSGTSYNEQFF.

This clonotype has just a few counts. The chain employs TRBV20-1 and TRBJ2-5; a possible D gene is TRBD1 (5 bases). Trimming removed 6 bases at V and 5 bases at J, with 13 bases between. Germline CDR1 is DFQATT and CDR2 is SNEGSKA (reference sequence). The CDR3 runs 12 residues. CDR3: CSATSGAETQYF. The CDR3, as DNA: TGCAGTGCCACCTCTGGGGCGGAGACCCAGTACTTC.

The J gene is TRBJ1-5, the V gene TRBV5-1, with 7 bases lining up with TRBD1. Germline-derived CDR1 and CDR2 are SGHRS and YFSETQ. The CDR3 covers 13 residues. V lost 3 bases to trimming and J lost 10 bases; unmatched junction nucleotides: 7. CDR3 region: CASSSDRDYPQHF. The CDR3 DNA is TGCGCCAGCAGCTCTGACAGGGACTACCCCCAGCATTTT.

This clonotype was observed a handful of times. The chain uses TRBV4-1 and TRBJ2-4; the D is unclear. The CDR3 sequence is 14 residues long. Germline V lookup: CDR1 MGHRA, CDR2 YSYEKL. V lost 4 bases and J lost 4, with 11 bases in between. The CDR3 DNA reads TGCGCCAGCAGCCCCGGGCCAACGAAAAACATTCAGTACTTC. It encodes CASSPGPTKNIQYF.

V gene TRBV2 combines with J gene TRBJ2-4; a weak D match, TRBD1 (5 bases). V gave up 4 bases and J gave up 0 bases, with 16 bases separating them. CDR1 SNHLY and CDR2 FYNNEI come from the germline V gene. CDR3 length: 17 amino acids. CDR3 sequence reads: CASSVAGLILAKNIQYF. CDR3 nucleotide sequence: TGTGCCAGCAGTGTGGCAGGGCTGATATTAGCCAAAAACATTCAGTACTTC.